This TCR beta chain was captured by sequencing in a study of Ad26.COV2.S vaccination and SARS-CoV-2 variants (dated by TCRdb to the early 2020s). For context, the study as a whole: Vaccine-arm donors came from COV1001, a multicentre, randomized, double-blind, placebo-controlled phase I-IIa trial of Ad26.COV2.S in healthy adults. Dosing of Ad26.COV2.S was intramuscular, at either 5x10^10 or 1x10^11 viral particles, delivered as one shot or as two shots spaced 56 days apart. TCRbeta repertoire sequencing served as the tool for gauging how specific and how broad the SARS-CoV-2-reactive T cell receptors were following Ad26.COV2.S vaccination. The TCR-sequenced set comprised around 30 samples: around 20 Ad26.COV2.S vaccine recipients, 5 placebo recipients and 8 SARS-CoV-2 convalescent individuals. Trial participants were randomized into five groups of five, in which low-dose or high-dose Ad26.COV2.S was given once or twice, or placebo was given on both occasions. Investigators did not know the trial group allocation while performing experiments and assessing outcomes.

On the study overall, not on this receptor specifically: Substantial breadth of spike-specific CD8+ and CD4+ T cell responses was reported after vaccination. The authors noted that total T cell responses may have been underestimated by the TCR breadth and depth analyses. The study was not powered to compare responses between vaccine doses or regimens. Non-spike TCR breadth was comparable between vaccine and placebo recipients, consistent with the vaccine containing only spike. Spike-specific TCR breadth was higher in Ad26.COV2.S recipients than in placebo recipients (P = 0.0014).

As for this clone: Its cognate antigen has yet to be identified. No base quality values were provided; no much bigger clone lies one nucleotide off.

Via the germline V gene, CDR1 is MNHEY and CDR2 SVGEGT. V and J lose 8 bases and 2 bases, and a span of 15 bases separates them. The CDR3 runs 15 residues from the cysteine to the phenylalanine. The kept DNA is CDR3 alone, 45 bases in frame from the first base. Reading the label with the study, this specimen's treatment or condition is: over 15 received Ad26.COV2.S at low or high dose, single or two shots; several received placebo; per-sample allocation not given. For vaccine and placebo recipients, repertoires were sequenced using samples collected on day 63 after the first injection. In Cohort 1b, roughly 26 adults aged 18-55 years were enrolled at a single site in Boston, USA, between 29 July and 7 August 2020. As a vaccine, Ad26.COV2.S was a replication-incompetent adenovirus type 26 vector that expressed a prefusion-stabilized SARS-CoV-2 spike protein derived from the original Wuhan strain.

The immunoSEQ Assay was used to sequence TCRbeta CDR3 regions. After extraction, genomic DNA underwent amplification by bias-controlled multiplex PCR, followed by high-throughput sequencing. In the authors' own workflow: To quantify the absolute abundance of each unique TCRbeta CDR3 region, sequences were collapsed and filtered. T cell fraction was estimated by normalizing TCRbeta template counts to usable DNA, with usable DNA measured through amplification of reference genes found in all nucleated cells. Repertoire TCRs were annotated as SARS-CoV-2-specific by exact matching of V gene, CDR3 amino acid sequence and J gene to a known reactive TCR set. The reference SARS-CoV-2 TCR set was derived from MIRA and filtered for enrichment in COVID-19-positive ImmuneCODE repertoires, a step that removed public or cross-reactive TCRs. Drawing on the MIRA antigens, annotated TCRs were analysed further at the level of specific ORF or position within ORF. Breadth was defined as annotated unique rearrangements over total unique productive rearrangements; depth was the summed frequency of those rearrangements. TCR breadth was compared between groups using two-sided Wilcoxon rank-sum tests. The table was pulled from immuneACCESS by TCRdb, which kept in-frame rearrangements only. Such tables lose some clones; where checked, under half of the loss comes from unresolved V genes, and the rest has no known cause. The V and J calls and clone size were taken over from that table, and D and trimming were inferred from the DNA. The sample records over 350,000 clones, roughly nine tenths of which are singletons. The ten biggest clones cover 3.5% of the sample.

The clonotype was recovered from a person aged 18-65 years who received the Ad26.COV2.S COVID-19 vaccine or a placebo. Recombination connected TRBV6-2 or TRBV6-3 to TRBJ2-2; no D segment can be confidently identified. Material: peripheral blood, obtained in a trial of Ad26.COV2.S vaccine versus placebo. The nucleotide sequence reads as follows: TGTGCCAGCTGCCCGGGTGAAGTTAACACCGGGGAGCTGTTTTTT. It codes for CASCPGEVNTGELFF.